Each of the 9 T cell receptor beta chains below was sequenced from the same sample in a study of blood T cell repertoires in COVID-19. Sequenced by immunoSEQ multiplex PCR; TCRdb stores in-frame clones only, minus some. The sample consists of about 320,000 clones, 90% of them appearing once. Sequenced: PBMCs or T cells enriched from blood (not recorded which). The receptors stem from a woman aged 25 to 39 who had been exposed to COVID-19.

V usage is TRBV5-4 and J usage is TRBJ2-7; the D gene is possibly TRBD2 (6 bases). The CDR3 has 14 residues. From germline, CDR1 is SGHNT and CDR2 YYREEE (reference sequence). V was cut by 4 bases and J by 5 bases, with 16 bases left in between. The CDR3 reads CASSRGTSRDEQYF. The CDR3 DNA is TGTGCCAGCAGCCGGGGGACCTCCCGGGACGAGCAGTACTTC.

The rearrangement joins TRBV6-5 to TRBJ2-7, with 11 nucleotides matching TRBD1. Trimming took 8 bases from V and 5 from J; bases not matched to a gene: 8. In germline, CDR1 is MNHEY, CDR2 SVGAGI. CDR3 length: 14 amino acids. The CDR3 nucleotides are TGTGCCAGCCGAGGACAGGGGGCGGCCCACGAGCAGTACTTC. Translating it yields CASRGQGAAHEQYF.

The chain links TRBV18 to TRBJ1-2, with D hard to call. CDR1 KGHSH and CDR2 LQKENI come from the germline V gene. The CDR3 sequence is 14 residues long. V was cut by 6 bases and J by 2 bases, with 13 bases left in between. CDR3 bases: TGTGCCAGCTCTCCGGTCTCAGCGAACTATGGCTACACCTTC. It encodes CASSPVSANYGYTF. Full variable domain (missing parts from reference TRBV18 and TRBJ1-2): NAGVMQNPRHLVRRRGQEARLRCSPMKGHSHVYWYRQLPEEGLKFMVYLQKENIIDESGMPKERFSAEFPKEGPSILRIQQVVRGDSAAYFCASSPVSANYGYTFGSGTRLTVV.

This chain links TRBV12-5 with TRBJ1-1; TRBD1 is a possible D gene (5 bases). This CDR3 has 16 residues. V was pared by 0 bases and J by 4 bases, with 15 bases between. Germline lookup yields CDR1 LGHNT and CDR2 FRNRAP. For the CDR3, the DNA is TGTGCTAGTGGTTTGGTCCACGGCAGGGTGGTCACTGAAGCTTTCTTT. It translates to CASGLVHGRVVTEAFF.

This chain connects TRBV27 to TRBJ1-2; D is unresolved. V was clipped by 4 bases and J by 4 bases, with 13 bases between them. The germline CDR1 and CDR2 sequences are MNHEY and SMNVEV (reference sequence). The CDR3 has 14 amino acids. As DNA, the CDR3 is TGTGCCAGCAGTTGGAACAGTTCCCCCTATGGCTACACCTTC. Residues: CASSWNSSPYGYTF.

A note on this clone: The same CDR3 arises from other DNA sequences in this sample as well. The chain uses TRBV7-2 and TRBJ1-5; TRBD1 is a possible D gene (6 bases). The CDR3 sequence is 14 residues long. V was clipped by 1 base and J by 2 bases, with 6 bases between them. From germline, CDR1 is SGHTA and CDR2 FQGNSA. CDR3 protein: CASSLDRGNQPQHF. In nucleotides, the CDR3 is TGTGCCAGCAGCTTAGACAGGGGCAATCAGCCCCAGCATTTT.

This chain uses TRBV27 with TRBJ2-3; 11 bases line up with TRBD2. CDR1 and CDR2 from the germline V gene are MNHEY and SMNVEV (reference sequence). This CDR3 has 18 residues. Trimming at V came to 5 bases and at J to 3 bases, leaving 13 bases not matched to a gene. CDR3 coding DNA: TGTGCCAGCAGTACTAAACCCCCTAGCGGGGGGATAACAGATACGCAGTATTTT. This translates into CASSTKPPSGGITDTQYF.

In its sample, this clone was seen once. The CDR3 loop is CASSFRVGPGELFF. The CDR3, as DNA: TGTGCCAGCAGCTTCAGGGTTGGTCCCGGGGAGCTGTTTTTT. The chain uses TRBV9 and TRBJ2-2; D is perhaps TRBD1 (5 bases). V was shortened by 4 bases and J by 6 bases, with 13 bases between the two germline ends. There are 14 residues in the CDR3. Germline values: CDR1 SGDLS, CDR2 YYNGEE.

The V and J genes are TRBV11-2 and TRBJ2-5, with no clear D. CDR3 length equals 14 residues. V gave up 7 bases and J gave up 3 bases, with 15 bases separating them. The germline V gene has CDR1 SGHAT and CDR2 FQNNGV. Written as DNA, the CDR3 is TGTGCCAGCACCCCCGTGGCAGAAAAAGAGACCCAGTACTTC. It translates to CASTPVAEKETQYF.